The present T cell receptor (beta chain) was sequenced within a study of blood T cells in healthy people across ages. This clonotype was seen only a few times. It was with a sample-barcoded 5' primer and a J-beta primer mix that a second PCR of roughly 6 to 11 cycles was run. Every single cDNA molecule received a tag from a template-switch adaptor with 12 random nucleotides. Via MiXCR, TCRdb re-called the 5' RACE reads, giving one row per CDR3 protein. The sample consists of approximately 1,700,000 distinct CDR3 sequences, 30% to 40% of them appearing once. Germline-derived CDR1 and CDR2 are MNHEY and SVGAGI. This CDR3 has 15 amino acids. Trimming stripped 2 bases from V and 4 bases from J, with 13 bases between.

J is TRBJ2-3 and V is TRBV6-5, with D tentatively TRBD1 or TRBD2 (6 bases each). The sample was blood. This sequence was found in a human donor in good health. CDR3 sequence: CASSYLSGAADTQYF. In DNA, the CDR3 is TGTGCCAGCAGTTACCTTTCGGGGGCTGCAGATACGCAGTATTTT.